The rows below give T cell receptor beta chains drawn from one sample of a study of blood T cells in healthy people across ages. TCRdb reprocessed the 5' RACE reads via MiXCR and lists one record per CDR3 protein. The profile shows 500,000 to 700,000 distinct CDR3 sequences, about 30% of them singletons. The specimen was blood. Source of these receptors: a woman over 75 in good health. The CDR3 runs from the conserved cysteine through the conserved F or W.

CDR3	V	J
CASSEVRTGIAKNIQYF	TRBV9	TRBJ2-4
CASSALAGGITDTQYF	TRBV7-3	TRBJ2-3
CASSDTDVYGYTF	TRBV5-8	TRBJ1-2
CASSSLPDWRAEQYF	TRBV7-2	TRBJ2-7
CASSYFTPGQFTDTQYF	TRBV11-2	TRBJ2-3
CASSLDNSGRRGAFF	TRBV7-2	TRBJ1-1
CATGADGLSTGELFF	TRBV2	TRBJ2-2
CASSRTGTSGGEDTQYF	TRBV4-2	TRBJ2-3
CATSRLAGGPLSYNEQFF	TRBV15	TRBJ2-1
CSVTGLAAASYNEQFF	TRBV29-1	TRBJ2-1
CASSKQGDYGYTF	TRBV6-1	TRBJ1-2
CASSPRPGRFMNTEAFF	TRBV7-2	TRBJ1-1
CASTVGQLYEQYF	TRBV27	TRBJ2-7
CASSQGGLGGGGGAGTQYF	TRBV4-2	TRBJ2-3
CASSIRTGGEQYF	TRBV7-6	TRBJ2-7
CASSQEGFNTIGRSYEQYF	TRBV14	TRBJ2-7
CASSFKIMDTEAFF	TRBV5-1	TRBJ1-1
CASSQEPSGGIYNEQYF	TRBV4-3	.
CATSPPGIETGELFF	TRBV24-1	TRBJ2-2
CSVEGQGLSYNEQFF	TRBV29-1	TRBJ2-1
CASSVGDRGAYGYTF	TRBV9	TRBJ1-2
CASTLHQRRSSGNTIYF	TRBV6-2/TRBV6-3	TRBJ1-3
CASSRTGTSNQPQHF	TRBV2	TRBJ1-5
CASLIAGGLGNTEAFF	TRBV6-6	TRBJ1-1
CASSLPSGGPPGSEQFF	TRBV5-4	TRBJ2-1
CASSRSRETQYF	TRBV7-2	TRBJ2-5
CASSQAQGGVEQYF	TRBV3-1	TRBJ2-7
CSGARGAQETQYF	TRBV20-1	TRBJ2-5
CAISEENYGYTF	TRBV10-3	TRBJ1-2
CASSHRESNTEAFF	TRBV6-1	TRBJ1-1
CALGAGTGVANNEQFF	TRBV10-3	TRBJ2-1
CASSAGTSIYQPQHF	TRBV6-6	TRBJ1-5
CASSSNRDSSYEKRFF	TRBV12-3/TRBV12-4	TRBJ1-4
CASSGASGGQETQYF	TRBV6-1	TRBJ2-5
CASRDGPTGAFF	TRBV6-5	TRBJ1-1
CSAKYGTGEAEAFF	TRBV20-1	TRBJ1-1
CASSLNRGINYGYTF	TRBV3-1	TRBJ1-2
CASSWSTGPNQPQHF	TRBV5-1	TRBJ1-5
CASSGMTGNQETQYF	TRBV5-1	TRBJ2-5
CASSPTGGSEQFF	TRBV5-6	TRBJ2-1
CSASNRATGDGYTF	TRBV20-1	TRBJ1-2
CASSQPNLIYGYTF	TRBV4-1	TRBJ1-2
CSRRAQQGNEQFF	TRBV20-1	TRBJ2-1
CSVEGTGYTEAFF	TRBV29-1	TRBJ1-1
CASSQERGTYGYTF	TRBV3-1	TRBJ1-2
CAWSPEETQYF	TRBV30	TRBJ2-5
CASSADLGISSYNEQFF	TRBV7-6	TRBJ2-1
CASSSRPGHAFYGYTF	TRBV27	TRBJ1-2
CASSVGTLGHNEQFF	TRBV9	TRBJ2-1
CSAITAGEAFF	TRBV20-1	TRBJ1-1
CASSLVGLPNTYNEQFF	TRBV7-9	TRBJ2-1